The 19 T cell receptor beta chains listed next were all sequenced from one sample in a study of human T cells and chemical hapten exposure. Regarding time point: pre-sensitization, week 0. The treatment is: therapeutic diphenylcyclopropenone sensitization with weekly scalp DPC. MiXCR, run by TCRdb on the RACE reads, gives a single entry per CDR3 protein. This sample has approximately 260,000 distinct CDR3 sequences, with almost 8% found just once. Sequencing was performed on whole blood, taken in connection with sensitization to the hapten diphenylcyclopropenone (DPC). The receptors were gathered from a man younger than 35 with alopecia areata. Some clones in this sample may be carry-over from other donors' samples.

The genes are TRBV6-5 and TRBJ1-2; 9 bases align to TRBD1. V dropped 6 bases and J dropped 4; count of bases not matched to a gene: 3. Germline CDR1 MNHEY, CDR2 SVGAGI. This CDR3 region has 13 residues. CDR3 DNA: TGTGCCAGCAGGTCGACAGGGGGCTATGGCTACACCTTC. Translated: CASRSTGGYGYTF.

The sample holds many counts of this clonotype. The chain combines TRBV29-1 with TRBJ2-5, with D uncertain. Germline-derived CDR1 and CDR2 are SQVTM and ANQGSEA. Trimming left V 5 bases short and J 2 bases short, with 12 bases between. CDR3 length: 13 amino acids. The CDR3 loop is CSVTGPRQETQYF. In DNA, the CDR3 is TGCAGCGTTACCGGACCGCGACAAGAGACCCAGTACTTC.

The chain links TRBV28 to TRBJ1-5; D is ambiguous. The CDR3 is 14 amino acids. Trimming removed 6 bases at V and 5 bases at J, with 14 bases between. The germline CDR1 and CDR2 sequences are MDHEN and SYDVKM. The CDR3 spells CASSPAYFDQPQHF. The CDR3 DNA reads as TGTGCCAGCAGCCCAGCTTATTTCGATCAGCCCCAGCATTTT.

This clonotype was recorded at least ten times. The CDR3 DNA reads as TGCGCCAGCAGCCAAGAGAGGTGGCAGCCCCAGCATTTT. Translating gives CASSQERWQPQHF. This rearrangement joins TRBV4-3 to TRBJ1-5; D call uncertain. Trimming removed 0 bases from V and 7 bases from J, with 7 bases in between. The CDR3 sequence is 13 residues long. The germline gives CDR1 LGHNA, CDR2 YSLEER.

This clonotype was seen only a few times. CDR3: CAAGDSAYEQYF. As DNA, the CDR3 is TGCGCCGCTGGGGACAGCGCCTACGAGCAGTACTTC. The V gene is TRBV10-2, the J gene TRBJ2-7, with 7 bases aligning to TRBD1. This CDR3 is built from 12 residues. The trim removed 11 bases at V and 2 bases at J, leaving 6 bases unmatched. Germline CDR1 reads WSHSY; CDR2 reads SAAADI.

With regard to this clonotype: Since a much larger clone is just one base distant, this may be a read error. The V call is TRBV5-1, the J call TRBJ1-1; D remains unclear. Germline CDR1 is SGHRS and CDR2 is YFSETQ. This CDR3 spans 16 amino acids. The V end lost 4 bases, the J end lost 3 bases, and 19 bases lay between the germline ends. This chain's CDR3 is CASSLIRAGWDTEAFF. The CDR3 nucleotides read TGCGCCAGCAGCCTCATTCGGGCAGGTTGGGACACTGAAGCTTTCTTT.

Only a few counts were recorded for this clonotype. V gene TRBV7-9 combines with J gene TRBJ2-1; TRBD1 might be the D (8 bases). The CDR3 extends over 13 amino acids. Trimming removed 6 bases at V and 6 bases at J, with 12 bases between. Germline CDR1 and CDR2: SEHNR and FQNEAQ (reference sequence). The CDR3 sequence: CASRNRGGNEQFF. For the CDR3, the DNA is TGTGCCAGCAGAAACAGGGGGGGCAATGAGCAGTTCTTC.

The V call is TRBV12-3 or TRBV12-4, the J call TRBJ1-1; TRBD1 matches 8 bases. The V and J ends lost 6 bases and 6 bases, in that order; junction bases with no gene match: 9. The length of the CDR3 is 14 residues. The chain's CDR3 is CASRSRGRGAEAFF. The CDR3 nucleotides are TGTGCCAGCAGAAGCAGGGGGCGGGGGGCTGAAGCTTTCTTT.

The chain links TRBV7-2 to TRBJ1-5, with no clear D. V dropped 5 bases and J dropped 5 bases, with 13 bases sitting between them. Germline V lookup: CDR1 SGHTA, CDR2 FQGNSA. This CDR3 is built from 14 residues. The CDR3 coding sequence is TGTGCCAGCAGCCCTAGGGAGCCCTATCAGCCCCAGCATTTT. Protein sequence: CASSPREPYQPQHF.

This clonotype was detected ten times or more. The chain is built from TRBV29-1 and TRBJ2-1; D is possibly TRBD1 (5 bases). CDR1 SQVTM and CDR2 ANQGSEA come from the germline V gene. This CDR3 is built from 12 residues. V dropped 6 bases and J dropped 7 bases, with 13 bases sitting between them. For the CDR3, the DNA is TGCAGCGTGACAGTGGCGGCGAATGAGCAGTTCTTC. Protein sequence: CSVTVAANEQFF.

This clonotype occurred many times. J is TRBJ2-3 and V is TRBV11-2, with 9 bases aligning to TRBD2. CDR3 length: 16 residues. V was pared by 2 bases and J by 2 bases, with 5 bases of the junction left unmatched. Germline V gene lookup returns CDR1 SGHAT and CDR2 FQNNGV. CDR3 nucleotides: TGTGCCAGCAGCTTAAGGGAGCGGGGGGTCACAGATACGCAGTATTTT. Its translation: CASSLRERGVTDTQYF.

This clonotype was observed a few times. The chain couples TRBV7-3 to TRBJ2-1, with a possible D match to TRBD2 (7 bases). The CDR3 length is 17 residues. The germline CDR1 and CDR2 sequences are SGHTA and FQGTGA. With 5 bases removed from V and 10 bases from J, the gap between germline ends came to 27 bases. CDR3 region: CASSPLGSGATTGEQFF. DNA for the CDR3: TGTGCCAGCAGCCCTCTGGGAAGCGGGGCCACTACAGGGGAGCAGTTCTTC. Complete variable domain (other parts from reference TRBV7-3 and TRBJ2-1): GAGVSQTPSNKVTEKGKYVELRCDPISGHTALYWYRQSLGQGPEFLIYFQGTGAADDSGLPNDRFFAVRPEGSVSTLKIQRTERGDSAVYLCASSPLGSGATTGEQFFGPGTRLTVL.

The chain recombines TRBV28 with TRBJ2-7, with D perhaps matching TRBD1 (7 bases). The germline V gene encodes CDR1 MDHEN and CDR2 SYDVKM. This CDR3 has 16 residues. Trimming stripped 6 bases from V and 9 bases from J, with 27 bases between. The CDR3 DNA sequence: TGTGCCAGCAGGCCAGGGGGGTTGTTGTGGGGAGAAGGGCAGTACGTC. Its protein product is CASRPGGLLWGEGQYV.

This chain connects TRBV20-1 to TRBJ2-1; 13 nucleotides line up with TRBD2. CDR3 length: 16 residues. Germline V gene data show CDR1 as DFQATT and CDR2 as SNEGSKA (reference sequence). Trimming took 5 bases from V and 5 from J; bases not matched to a gene: 9. CDR3 nucleotide sequence: TGCAGTGCTGAAGGCTACGGACTAGCGGGAGACAATGAGCAGTTCTTC. It translates to CSAEGYGLAGDNEQFF.

This clonotype was counted a few times. The CDR3 protein is CASSLLGDSNQPQHF. CDR3 bases: TGCGCCAGCAGCTTGTTGGGAGACAGCAATCAGCCCCAGCATTTT. This rearrangement joins TRBV5-1 to TRBJ1-5; no clear D gene. The germline gives CDR1 SGHRS, CDR2 YFSETQ. The CDR3 contains 15 residues. V was cut by 1 base and J by 1 base, with 9 bases left in between.

This clonotype has ten or more counts. The CDR3: CASSFPRRIPYEQYF. The CDR3 coding sequence is TGTGCCAGCAGTTTTCCCCGCCGGATCCCCTACGAGCAGTACTTC. The chain has TRBV28 and TRBJ2-7; no clear D. Trimming pared 3 bases from V and 2 bases from J, leaving 14 bases between. CDR3 length: 15 amino acids. The germline V gene encodes CDR1 MDHEN and CDR2 SYDVKM. Using reference TRBV28 and TRBJ2-7 for the parts outside the CDR3, the full variable domain is DVKVTQSSRYLVKRTGEKVFLECVQDMDHENMFWYRQDPGLGLRLIYFSYDVKMKEKGDIPEGYSVSREKKERFSLILESASTNQTSMYLCASSFPRRIPYEQYFGPGTRLTVT.

This chain connects TRBV11-2 to TRBJ1-6; D is ambiguous. Trimming removed 6 bases from V and 0 bases from J, with 12 bases in between. Germline loops: CDR1 SGHAT, CDR2 FQNNGV. This CDR3 comprises 16 residues. This chain's CDR3 is CASRSHQSSYNSPLHF. For the CDR3, the DNA is TGTGCCAGCAGGAGCCATCAAAGCTCCTATAATTCACCCCTCCACTTT.

The rearrangement joins TRBV6-1 to TRBJ2-5; TRBD2 matches at 11 bases. The germline CDR1 and CDR2 sequences are MNHNS and SASEGT. The CDR3 is made up of 16 amino acids. V was pared by 1 base and J by 2 bases, with 3 bases of the junction left unmatched. CDR3 sequence: CASSEGTSGGQETQYF. In DNA, the CDR3 is TGTGCCAGCAGTGAAGGCACTAGCGGGGGACAAGAGACCCAGTACTTC.

The chain combines TRBV5-1 with TRBJ2-7, with no clear D. Trimming left V 0 bases short and J 0 bases short, with 7 bases between. The germline gives CDR1 SGHRS, CDR2 YFSETQ. The CDR3 covers 14 residues. CDR3 DNA sequence: TGCGCCAGCAGCTTGGAGGCGGACTCCTACGAGCAGTACTTC. Amino acids: CASSLEADSYEQYF.